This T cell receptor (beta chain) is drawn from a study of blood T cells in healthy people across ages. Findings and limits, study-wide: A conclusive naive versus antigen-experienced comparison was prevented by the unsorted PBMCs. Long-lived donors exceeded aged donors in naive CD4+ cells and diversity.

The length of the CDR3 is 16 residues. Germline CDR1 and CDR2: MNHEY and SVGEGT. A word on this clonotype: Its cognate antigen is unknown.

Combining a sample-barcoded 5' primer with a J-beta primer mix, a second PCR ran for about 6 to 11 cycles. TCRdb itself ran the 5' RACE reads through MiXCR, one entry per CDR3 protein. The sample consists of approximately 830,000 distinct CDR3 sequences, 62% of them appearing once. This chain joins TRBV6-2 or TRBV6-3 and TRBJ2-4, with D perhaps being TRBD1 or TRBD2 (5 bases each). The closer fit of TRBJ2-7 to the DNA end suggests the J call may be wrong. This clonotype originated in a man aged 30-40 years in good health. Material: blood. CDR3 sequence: CASSPGGSGLTYEQYF. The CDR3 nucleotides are TGTGCCAGCAGCCCTGGGGGAAGCGGCCTAACCTACGAGCAGTACTTC.